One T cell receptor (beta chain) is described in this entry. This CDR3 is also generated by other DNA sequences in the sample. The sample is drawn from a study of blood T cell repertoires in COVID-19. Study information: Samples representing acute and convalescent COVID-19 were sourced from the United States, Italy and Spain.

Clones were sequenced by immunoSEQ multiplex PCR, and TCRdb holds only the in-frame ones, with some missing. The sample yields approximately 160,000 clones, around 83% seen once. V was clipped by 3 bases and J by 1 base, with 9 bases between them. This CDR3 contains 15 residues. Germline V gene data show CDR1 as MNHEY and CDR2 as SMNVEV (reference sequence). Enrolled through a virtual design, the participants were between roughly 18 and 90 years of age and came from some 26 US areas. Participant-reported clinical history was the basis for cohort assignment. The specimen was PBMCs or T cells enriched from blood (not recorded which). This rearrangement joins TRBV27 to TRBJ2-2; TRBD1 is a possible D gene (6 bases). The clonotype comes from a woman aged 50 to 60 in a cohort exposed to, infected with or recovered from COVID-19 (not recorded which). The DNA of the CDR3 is TGTGCCAGCAGTTTCCAGACAGGGAACACCGGGGAGCTGTTTTTT. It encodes CASSFQTGNTGELFF.